This T cell receptor beta chain was recovered during a study of cytomegalovirus exposure and HLA in healthy donors. On the study more broadly: Most donors, roughly 84% of approximately 400 genotyped, fell in the Caucasian-associated ancestry cluster. Study-level results: A missense DCLRE1C variant was associated with V- and J-gene trimming of TCR beta chains in a later analysis, and an independent cohort replicated the association. Most TCR beta V segments were productive about 90% or about 30% of the time in an earlier analysis.

This CDR3 comprises 15 residues. The V gene end was trimmed by 7 bases and the J gene end by 10 bases; junction bases not matched to a gene: 14. The V gene's germline CDR1 is SGHRS and CDR2 YFSETQ. Regarding this clone: Its antigen is currently unknown.

Primers: 60 Vbeta forward and 13 Jbeta reverse. Method: immunoSEQ multiplex PCR; TCRdb's copy keeps in-frame clones and lacks some. The repertoire consists of 100,000 to 150,000 clones, with around 80% occurring once and the leading ten covering roughly 5%. The TCR comes from a man aged 30-40 years in good health and CMV-seronegative. The genes are TRBV5-1 and TRBJ2-1, with 10 bases identical to TRBD1. The sample consisted of PBMCs. CDR3 in DNA: TGCGCCAGCCAAAGCCGGGACAGGGGTTCAACAGAGCAGTTCTTC. It encodes CASQSRDRGSTEQFF.